This note documents a single T cell receptor (beta chain) sequence. The CDR3 is 14 residues long. CDR1 and CDR2 (germline): SNHLY, FYNNEI. V gave up 6 bases and J gave up 2 bases; unmatched junction bases: 6. This sample is drawn from a study of blood T cell repertoires in COVID-19. Whole-study context: Samples of COVID-19 (acute and convalescent) were obtained from the United States, Italy and Spain. From T cells, B-cell-depleted T cells, or PBMCs came the material, which was cDNA or gDNA.

In the authors' workflow: Reference gene primer amplification in the assay estimated nucleated cell counts. Generated by immunoSEQ multiplex PCR, the TCRdb table keeps only in-frame clones and is missing some. That table is the source of V, J and clone size, and D and trimming were worked out from the DNA. Of over 120,000 clones listed, 80% to 90% are singletons. This TCR came from a man between 60 and 75 years old with active or convalescent COVID-19. The J gene is TRBJ2-7, the V gene TRBV2; 8 positions agree with TRBD1. The sample was peripheral blood. For the CDR3, the DNA is TGTGCCAGCAGGTGGACAGGGACGGCCTACGAGCAGTACTTC. Protein product: CASRWTGTAYEQYF. Looking up the rest from reference TRBV2 and TRBJ2-7 gives the full variable domain: EPEVTQTPSHQVTQMGQEVILRCVPISNHLYFYWYRQILGQKVEFLVSFYNNEISEKSEIFDDQFSVERPDGSNFTLKIRSTKLEDSAMYFCASRWTGTAYEQYFGPGTRLTVT.